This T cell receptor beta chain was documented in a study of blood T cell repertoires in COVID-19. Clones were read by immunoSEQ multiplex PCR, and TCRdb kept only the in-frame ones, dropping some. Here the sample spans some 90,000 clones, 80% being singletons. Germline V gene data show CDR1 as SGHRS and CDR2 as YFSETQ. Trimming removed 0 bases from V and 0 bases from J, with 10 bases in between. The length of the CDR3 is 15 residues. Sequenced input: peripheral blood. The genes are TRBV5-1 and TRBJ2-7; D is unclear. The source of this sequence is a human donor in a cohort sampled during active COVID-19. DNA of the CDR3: TGCGCCAGCAGCTTGGTGGCAGGAAGCTCCTACGAGCAGTACTTC. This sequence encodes CASSLVAGSSYEQYF. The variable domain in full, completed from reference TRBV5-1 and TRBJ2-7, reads KAGVTQTPRYLIKTRGQQVTLSCSPISGHRSVSWYQQTPGQGLQFLFEYFSETQRNKGNFPGRFSGRQFSNSRSEMNVSTLELGDSALYLCASSLVAGSSYEQYFGPGTRLTVT.